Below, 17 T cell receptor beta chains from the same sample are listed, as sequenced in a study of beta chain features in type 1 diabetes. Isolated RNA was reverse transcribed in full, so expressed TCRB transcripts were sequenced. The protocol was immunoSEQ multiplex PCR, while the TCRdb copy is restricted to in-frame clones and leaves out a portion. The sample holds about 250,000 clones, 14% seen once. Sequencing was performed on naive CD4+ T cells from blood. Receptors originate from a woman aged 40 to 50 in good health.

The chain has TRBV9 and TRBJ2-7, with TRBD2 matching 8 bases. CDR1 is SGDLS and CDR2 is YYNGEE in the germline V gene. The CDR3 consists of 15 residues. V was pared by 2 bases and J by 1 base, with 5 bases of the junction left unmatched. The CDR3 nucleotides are TGTGCCAGCAGCGTCGGACTAGCCGAATCCTACGAGCAGTACTTC. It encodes CASSVGLAESYEQYF. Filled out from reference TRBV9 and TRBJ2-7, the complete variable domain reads DSGVTQTPKHLITATGQRVTLRCSPRSGDLSVYWYQQSLDQGLQFLIQYYNGEERAKGNILERFSAQQFPDLHSELNLSSLELGDSALYFCASSVGLAESYEQYFGPGTRLTVT.

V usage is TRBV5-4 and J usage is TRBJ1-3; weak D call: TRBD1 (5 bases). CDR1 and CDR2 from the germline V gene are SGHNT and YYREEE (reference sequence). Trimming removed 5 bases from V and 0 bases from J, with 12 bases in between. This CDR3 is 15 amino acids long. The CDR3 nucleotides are TGTGCCAGCAGGCCCGACAGCATCTCTGGAAACACCATATATTTT. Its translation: CASRPDSISGNTIYF.

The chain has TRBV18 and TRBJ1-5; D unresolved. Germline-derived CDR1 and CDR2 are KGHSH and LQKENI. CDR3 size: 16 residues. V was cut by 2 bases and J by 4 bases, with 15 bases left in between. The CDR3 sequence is CASSPIGVPTNQPQHF. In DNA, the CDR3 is TGTGCCAGCTCACCAATCGGGGTCCCTACTAATCAGCCCCAGCATTTT.

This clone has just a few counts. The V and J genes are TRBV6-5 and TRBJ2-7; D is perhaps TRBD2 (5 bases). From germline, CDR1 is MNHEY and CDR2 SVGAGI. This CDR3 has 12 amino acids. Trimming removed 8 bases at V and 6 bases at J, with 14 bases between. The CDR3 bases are TGTGCCAGCGGGAGAGGGCCAGCCGAGCAGTACTTC. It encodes CASGRGPAEQYF.

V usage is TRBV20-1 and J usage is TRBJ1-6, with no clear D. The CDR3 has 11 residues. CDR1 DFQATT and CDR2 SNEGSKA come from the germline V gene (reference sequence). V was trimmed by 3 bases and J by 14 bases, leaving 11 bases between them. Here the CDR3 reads CSASEQFALHF. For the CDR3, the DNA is TGCAGTGCTAGTGAACAGTTCGCCCTCCACTTT.

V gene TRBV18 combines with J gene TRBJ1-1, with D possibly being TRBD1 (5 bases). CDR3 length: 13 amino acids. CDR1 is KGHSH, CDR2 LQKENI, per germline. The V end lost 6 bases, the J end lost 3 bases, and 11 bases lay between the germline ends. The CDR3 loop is CASSGRGDTEAFF. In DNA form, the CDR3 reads TGTGCCAGCTCCGGGCGGGGGGACACTGAAGCTTTCTTT.

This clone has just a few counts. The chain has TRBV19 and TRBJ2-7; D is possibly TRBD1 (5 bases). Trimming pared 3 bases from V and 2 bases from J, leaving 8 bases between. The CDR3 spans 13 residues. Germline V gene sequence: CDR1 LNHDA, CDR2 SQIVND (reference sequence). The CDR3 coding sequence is TGTGCCAGTAGTATCGACAGCCCCTACGAGCAGTACTTC. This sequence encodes CASSIDSPYEQYF.

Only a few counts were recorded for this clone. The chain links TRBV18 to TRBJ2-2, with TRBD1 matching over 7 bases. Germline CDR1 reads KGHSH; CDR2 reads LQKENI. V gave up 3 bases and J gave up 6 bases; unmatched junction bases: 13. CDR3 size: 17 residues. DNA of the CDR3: TGTGCCAGCTCACCCTTCGACTTACAGGGGTACGCCGGGGAGCTGTTTTTT. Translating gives CASSPFDLQGYAGELFF.

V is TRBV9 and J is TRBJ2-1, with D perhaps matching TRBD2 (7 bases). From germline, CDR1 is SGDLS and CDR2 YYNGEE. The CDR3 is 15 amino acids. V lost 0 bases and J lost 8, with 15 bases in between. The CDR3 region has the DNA TGTGCCAGCAGCGTAGTTGGCGGGGGCTCACATGAGCAGTTCTTC. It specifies CASSVVGGGSHEQFF.

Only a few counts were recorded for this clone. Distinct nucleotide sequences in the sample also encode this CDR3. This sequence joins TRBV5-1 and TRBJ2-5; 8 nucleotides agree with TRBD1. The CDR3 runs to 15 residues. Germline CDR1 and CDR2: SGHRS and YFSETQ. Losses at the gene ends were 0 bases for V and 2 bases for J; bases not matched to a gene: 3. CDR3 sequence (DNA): TGCGCCAGCAGCTTGGCCGGGACAGGACAAGAGACCCAGTACTTC. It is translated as CASSLAGTGQETQYF.

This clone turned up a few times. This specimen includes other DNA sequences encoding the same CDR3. This chain's CDR3 is CASSLRLAGGQETQYF. The DNA for the CDR3 is TGTGCCAGCAGCCTAAGACTAGCGGGGGGACAAGAGACCCAGTACTTC. The chain employs TRBV5-6 and TRBJ2-5; TRBD2 aligns across 13 bases. CDR1 SGHDT and CDR2 YYEEEE come from the germline V gene. The V and J ends lost 4 bases and 2 bases, in that order; junction bases with no gene match: 5. The CDR3 is made up of 16 amino acids.

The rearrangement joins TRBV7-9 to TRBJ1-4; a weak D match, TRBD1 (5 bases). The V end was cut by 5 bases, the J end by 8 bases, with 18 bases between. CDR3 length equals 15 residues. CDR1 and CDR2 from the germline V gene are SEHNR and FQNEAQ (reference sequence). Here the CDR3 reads CASSTPGLGGEKLFF. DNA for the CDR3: TGTGCCAGCAGCACCCCGGGACTCGGCGGGGAAAAACTGTTTTTT. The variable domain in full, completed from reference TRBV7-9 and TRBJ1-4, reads DTGVSQNPRHKITKRGQNVTFRCDPISEHNRLYWYRQTLGQGPEFLTYFQNEAQLEKSRLLSDRFSAERPKGSFSTLEIQRTEQGDSAMYLCASSTPGLGGEKLFFGSGTQLSVL.

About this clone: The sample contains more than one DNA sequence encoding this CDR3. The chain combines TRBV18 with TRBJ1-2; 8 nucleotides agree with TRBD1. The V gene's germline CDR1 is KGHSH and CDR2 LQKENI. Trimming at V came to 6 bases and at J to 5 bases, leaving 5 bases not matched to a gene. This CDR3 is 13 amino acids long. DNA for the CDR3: TGTGCCAGCTCCCCGGACAGGGAATATGGCTACACCTTC. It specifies CASSPDREYGYTF.

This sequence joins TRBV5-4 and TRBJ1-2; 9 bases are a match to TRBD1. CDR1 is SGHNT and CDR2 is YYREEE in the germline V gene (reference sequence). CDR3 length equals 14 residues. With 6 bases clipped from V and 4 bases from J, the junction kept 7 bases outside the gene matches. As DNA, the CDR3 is TGTGCCAGCACCCCGGGACAGGGAACCTATGGCTACACCTTC. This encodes CASTPGQGTYGYTF.

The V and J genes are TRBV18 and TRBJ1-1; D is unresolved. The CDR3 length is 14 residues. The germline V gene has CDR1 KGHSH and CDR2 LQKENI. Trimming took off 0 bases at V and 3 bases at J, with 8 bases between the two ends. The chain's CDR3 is CASSPPGGHTEAFF. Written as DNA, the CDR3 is TGTGCCAGCTCACCACCCGGTGGGCACACTGAAGCTTTCTTT.

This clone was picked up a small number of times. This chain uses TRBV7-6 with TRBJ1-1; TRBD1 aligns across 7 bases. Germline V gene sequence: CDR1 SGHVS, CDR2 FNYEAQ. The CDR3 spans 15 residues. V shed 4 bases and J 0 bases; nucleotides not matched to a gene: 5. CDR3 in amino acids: CASSSRQGVNTEAFF. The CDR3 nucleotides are TGTGCCAGCAGCTCAAGACAGGGTGTGAACACTGAAGCTTTCTTT. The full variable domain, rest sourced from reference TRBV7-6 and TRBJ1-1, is GAGVSQSPRYKVTKRGQDVALRCDPISGHVSLYWYRQALGQGPEFLTYFNYEAQQDKSGLPNDRFSAERPEGSISTLTIQRTEQRDSAMYRCASSSRQGVNTEAFFGQGTRLTVV.

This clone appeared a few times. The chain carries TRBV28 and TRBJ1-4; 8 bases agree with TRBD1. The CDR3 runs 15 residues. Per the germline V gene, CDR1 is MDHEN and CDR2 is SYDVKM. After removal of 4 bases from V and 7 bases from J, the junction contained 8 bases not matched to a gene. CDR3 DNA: TGTGCCAGCAGTTACACTCAGGGGGCGGGTGAAAAACTGTTTTTT. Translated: CASSYTQGAGEKLFF.